Each of the 28 T cell receptor beta chains below was sequenced from the same sample in a study of CD8 T cells in Susac syndrome. The authors reverse transcribed roughly 0.5 to 1 ug RNA with random hexamers. TCRdb fed the immunoSEQ multiplex PCR reads into MiXCR, producing one record per CDR3 protein. The table lists around 200,000 distinct CDR3 sequences, roughly 94% of them singletons. Sequenced input: CD4+ T cells from PBMCs. These receptors were collected from a human donor with multiple sclerosis.

The rearrangement joins TRBV29-1 to TRBJ2-3; D is unresolved. Deletions cut 4 bases from V and 4 bases from J, with 6 bases between. The CDR3 is 11 residues long. CDR1 is SQVTM and CDR2 is ANQGSEA in the germline V gene. The CDR3: CSVGQPDTQYF. CDR3 sequence (DNA): TGCAGCGTTGGGCAGCCAGATACGCAGTATTTT.

This sequence joins TRBV29-1 and TRBJ1-1; 9 bases are shared with TRBD1. The CDR3 has 13 residues. The trim removed 8 bases at V and 4 bases at J, leaving 8 bases unmatched. Germline V gene lookup returns CDR1 SQVTM and CDR2 ANQGSEA. CDR3 in amino acids: CSIGGQGGTEAFF. The DNA for the CDR3 is TGCAGCATTGGGGGACAGGGCGGCACTGAAGCTTTCTTT.

V usage is TRBV4-2 and J usage is TRBJ2-5, with 7 positions matching TRBD2. Germline V gene data show CDR1 as LGHNA and CDR2 as YNFKEQ. After removal of 0 bases from V and 5 bases from J, the junction contained 12 bases not matched to a gene. The CDR3 is 17 residues long. CDR3 protein: CASSQEGLAAEGETQYF. CDR3 nucleotides: TGTGCCAGCAGCCAAGAGGGCCTAGCGGCGGAGGGGGAGACCCAGTACTTC.

The genes are TRBV29-1 and TRBJ1-4; the D gene is possibly TRBD1 (5 bases). Trimming removed 4 bases at V and 4 bases at J, with 7 bases between. CDR1 is SQVTM, CDR2 ANQGSEA, per germline. The CDR3 loop spans 12 amino acids. CDR3 bases: TGCAGCGTTGGGGGGAGTAATGAAAAACTGTTTTTT. Translated: CSVGGSNEKLFF.

The gene calls are TRBV29-1 and TRBJ1-4, with TRBD1 matching over 7 bases. CDR3 length equals 13 residues. With V trimmed by 6 bases and J by 4 bases, 5 bases remained unmatched. Germline CDR1 reads SQVTM; CDR2 reads ANQGSEA. CDR3 loop: CSVGDSNNEKLFF. The CDR3 nucleotides are TGCAGCGTGGGGGACAGCAATAATGAAAAACTGTTTTTT. The whole variable domain, remainder taken from reference TRBV29-1 and TRBJ1-4, is SAVISQKPSRDICQRGTSLTIQCQVDSQVTMMFWYRQQPGQSLTLIATANQGSEATYESGFVIDKFPISRPNLTFSTLTVSNMSPEDSSIYLCSVGDSNNEKLFFGSGTQLSVL.

The chain links TRBV29-1 to TRBJ2-3; D unresolved. V was shortened by 7 bases and J by 2 bases, with 7 bases between the two germline ends. The CDR3 extends over 11 amino acids. In germline, CDR1 is SQVTM, CDR2 ANQGSEA. The CDR3 region has the DNA TGCAGCGGGGTCAACACAGATACGCAGTATTTT. It encodes CSGVNTDTQYF.

This clonotype was seen once. The V gene is TRBV20-1, the J gene TRBJ2-4; D may correspond to TRBD1 or TRBD2 (6 bases each). The V end lost 0 bases, the J end lost 4 bases, and 13 bases lay between the germline ends. Germline CDR1 and CDR2: DFQATT and SNEGSKA (reference sequence). CDR3 length: 15 residues. The CDR3 nucleotides read TGCAGTGCTAGAGATCTTCGGGGGCCTAAAAACATTCAGTACTTC. Protein product: CSARDLRGPKNIQYF.

The chain recombines TRBV30 with TRBJ1-2; 10 bases align to TRBD1. CDR1 and CDR2 from the germline V gene are GTSNPN and SVGIG (reference sequence). J lost 4 bases, V lost 3 bases, and 8 bases had no gene match. This CDR3 is 15 amino acids long. The CDR3 loop is CAWSATTGGRYGYTF. The CDR3 nucleotides read TGTGCCTGGAGCGCAACGACAGGGGGCCGCTATGGCTACACCTTC.

The chain employs TRBV5-6 and TRBJ2-7; 8 bases line up with TRBD1. The CDR3 has 14 residues. The trim removed 1 base at V and 4 bases at J, leaving 4 bases unmatched. CDR1 SGHDT and CDR2 YYEEEE come from the germline V gene. In nucleotides, the CDR3 is TGTGCCAGCAGCTTGAGGGGACAGGCTTACGAGCAGTACTTC. This codes for CASSLRGQAYEQYF.

The chain has TRBV30 and TRBJ1-2; perhaps TRBD1 as D (6 bases). Germline V gives CDR1 GTSNPN, CDR2 SVGIG (reference sequence). The V and J ends lost 1 base and 5 bases respectively, with 8 bases between them. This CDR3 comprises 12 residues. CDR3 nucleotide sequence: TGTGCCTGGAGTGCCACAGGGTATGGCTACACCTTC. Translating it yields CAWSATGYGYTF.

This clonotype has just one count. At one end, the junction sequence differs from germline, possibly due to a read error. V gene TRBV7-7 combines with J gene TRBJ2-3; 8 bases agree with TRBD2. CDR1 is SSHAT and CDR2 is FNYEAQ in the germline V gene (reference sequence). The CDR3 totals 15 residues. CDR3 protein: CASSLGGLATDTQYF. The CDR3, as DNA: TGTGCTAGCAGCTTAGGAGGACTAGCAACAGATACGCAGTATTTT.

The V gene is TRBV12-3 or TRBV12-4, the J gene TRBJ1-2, with D tentatively TRBD1 (6 bases). Between the trimmed V and J ends, which lost 6 bases and 7 bases, there was a span of 12 bases. This CDR3 contains 12 residues. The CDR3 is CASSSSGAGYTF. Written as DNA, the CDR3 is TGTGCCAGCAGCTCGTCGGGGGCTGGCTACACCTTC.

This clonotype was seen a single time. V gene TRBV3-1 combines with J gene TRBJ2-7; D unresolved. Trimming took 6 bases from V and 0 from J, leaving 12 bases between them. The CDR3 runs 14 residues. Germline lookup yields CDR1 LGHDT and CDR2 YNNKEL (reference sequence). DNA for the CDR3: TGTGCCAGCAGTCCGGAGCCTGTCTCCTACGAGCAGTACTTC. Protein: CASSPEPVSYEQYF.

The chain combines TRBV3-1 with TRBJ2-7, with 8 positions matching TRBD1. The junction had 5 bases not matched to a gene; V was cut back by 4 bases and J by 6 bases. Germline lookup yields CDR1 LGHDT and CDR2 YNNKEL (reference sequence). The CDR3 is 13 residues long. CDR3 bases: TGTGCCAGCAGCCGAGGGACAGGTCGCGAGCAGTACTTC. Protein: CASSRGTGREQYF.

The chain uses TRBV20-1 and TRBJ1-2; 7 nucleotides line up with TRBD1. The CDR3 sequence is 13 residues long. The V gene's germline CDR1 is DFQATT and CDR2 SNEGSKA (reference sequence). The V segment lost 6 bases and the J segment 0 bases; nucleotides outside the gene matches: 4. CDR3 DNA sequence: TGCAGTGCGGCCGGGACAGCTAACTATGGCTACACCTTC. Its protein is CSAAGTANYGYTF.

The chain is built from TRBV6-5 and TRBJ2-6; maybe TRBD1 (5 bases). The CDR3 has 16 residues. The germline V and J ends were trimmed by 2 bases and 1 base, with 9 bases remaining between them. The germline gives CDR1 MNHEY, CDR2 SVGAGI. Here the CDR3 reads CASSYQSGSGANVLTF. The CDR3 DNA sequence: TGTGCCAGCAGTTACCAATCAGGGTCTGGGGCCAACGTCCTGACTTTC.

J is TRBJ1-6 and V is TRBV29-1; D is unresolved. The V gene's germline CDR1 is SQVTM and CDR2 ANQGSEA. V lost 6 bases, J lost 0 bases, and 12 bases lay in between. The CDR3 has 15 amino acids. The CDR3 loop is CSVSGGSSYNSPLHF. The CDR3 coding sequence is TGCAGCGTCTCTGGCGGGAGCTCCTATAATTCACCCCTCCACTTT.

The sample holds one count of this clonotype. The chain links TRBV27 to TRBJ2-7; 7 bases fit TRBD2. Trimming cost V 6 bases and J 4 bases; bases outside gene matches: 6. There are 13 residues in the CDR3. The germline V gene encodes CDR1 MNHEY and CDR2 SMNVEV (reference sequence). In DNA form, the CDR3 reads TGTGCCAGCAGAGGCTGGGGAGGGTACGAGCAGTACTTC. Its translation is CASRGWGGYEQYF.

The chain recombines TRBV7-9 with TRBJ1-4; D unclear. CDR3 length: 14 residues. Trimming removed 3 bases from V and 4 bases from J, with 9 bases in between. Germline-derived CDR1 and CDR2 are SEHNR and FQNEAQ (reference sequence). The CDR3 here is CASSLGSNNEKLFF. DNA for the CDR3: TGTGCCAGCAGCTTGGGCAGCAATAATGAAAAACTGTTTTTT. The complete variable domain, with remaining parts taken from reference TRBV7-9 and TRBJ1-4, reads DTGVSQNPRHKITKRGQNVTFRCDPISEHNRLYWYRQTLGQGPEFLTYFQNEAQLEKSRLLSDRFSAERPKGSFSTLEIQRTEQGDSAMYLCASSLGSNNEKLFFGSGTQLSVL.

This chain connects TRBV7-9 to TRBJ1-5; D might be TRBD1 (6 bases). Trimming took 4 bases from V and 1 from J, leaving 17 bases between them. CDR1 and CDR2 from the germline V gene are SEHNR and FQNEAQ (reference sequence). The CDR3 length is 17 residues. The DNA of the CDR3 is TGTGCCAGCAGCTCGCACCCACAGGGAGGGAGCAATCAGCCCCAGCATTTT. Its translation: CASSSHPQGGSNQPQHF. The variable domain in full, completed from reference TRBV7-9 and TRBJ1-5, reads DTGVSQNPRHKITKRGQNVTFRCDPISEHNRLYWYRQTLGQGPEFLTYFQNEAQLEKSRLLSDRFSAERPKGSFSTLEIQRTEQGDSAMYLCASSSHPQGGSNQPQHFGDGTRLSIL.

V and J are TRBV3-1 and TRBJ1-1; the D is unclear. Germline loops: CDR1 LGHDT, CDR2 YNNKEL (reference sequence). V lost 3 bases to trimming and J lost 6 bases, with 11 bases between them. The CDR3 runs 13 residues. The CDR3 coding sequence is TGTGCCAGCAGCCATTTCGGGGTTCCTGAAGCTTTCTTT. Residues: CASSHFGVPEAFF.

This chain links TRBV7-3 with TRBJ2-1; D is perhaps TRBD2 (6 bases). CDR3 length: 12 residues. Trimming removed 4 bases at V and 9 bases at J, with 10 bases between. Germline values: CDR1 SGHTA, CDR2 FQGTGA. The CDR3 bases are TGTGCCAGCAGCTGGCAGGGAGGTGAGCAGTTCTTC. Translating gives CASSWQGGEQFF.

The genes are TRBV20-1 and TRBJ2-5; tentatively, D is TRBD1 (6 bases). CDR1 DFQATT and CDR2 SNEGSKA come from the germline V gene (reference sequence). Trimming removed 6 bases from V and 1 base from J, with 15 bases in between. The CDR3 runs 14 residues. CDR3 DNA sequence: TGCAGTGCACTAAAAGGGACAAGCCAAGAGACCCAGTACTTC. Translation gives CSALKGTSQETQYF.

This clonotype was detected only once. The junction shows a germline mismatch at one end, possibly a read error. The rearrangement joins TRBV29-1 to TRBJ2-1; 7 bases agree with TRBD1. CDR1 is SQVTM, CDR2 ANQGSEA, per germline. This CDR3 has 14 residues. The CDR3 reads CRVLIGGRYNEQFF. For the CDR3, the DNA is TGCCGCGTTCTTATAGGGGGCCGATACAATGAGCAGTTCTTC.

CDR3 DNA: TGTGCCAGCAGCGCAAGGACAGCTAACTATGGCTACACCTTC. Amino acid sequence: CASSARTANYGYTF. This chain links TRBV13 with TRBJ1-2, with a weak D call TRBD1 (6 bases). CDR3 length: 14 amino acids. The germline V gene encodes CDR1 PRHDT and CDR2 FYEKMQ (reference sequence). The V end was cut by 5 bases, the J end by 0 bases, with 10 bases between.

The chain recombines TRBV19 with TRBJ1-3, with a tentative D call TRBD1 (5 bases). V lost 4 bases and J 2 bases, leaving 15 bases between the germline ends. This CDR3 has 16 amino acids. Germline V lookup: CDR1 LNHDA, CDR2 SQIVND (reference sequence). The DNA of the CDR3 is TGTGCCAGTAGTACGCCGGGACTCAATACTGGAAACACCATATATTTT. Its translation is CASSTPGLNTGNTIYF.

The chain carries TRBV19 and TRBJ1-2; D is undetermined. Between the trimmed V and J ends, which lost 8 bases and 5 bases, there was a span of 3 bases. CDR1 LNHDA and CDR2 SQIVND come from the germline V gene (reference sequence). This CDR3 is 9 amino acids long. The DNA of the CDR3 is TGTGCCAGTGGGTATGGCTACACCTTC. This codes for CASGYGYTF.

The CDR3 loop is CASTLNGAGTYEQYF. CDR3 nucleotides: TGTGCCAGCACCCTAAACGGGGCAGGGACCTACGAGCAGTACTTC. V gene TRBV6-5 combines with J gene TRBJ2-7, with D perhaps given as TRBD1 or TRBD2 (5 bases each). The V end was cut by 7 bases, the J end by 2 bases, with 18 bases between. Germline lookup yields CDR1 MNHEY and CDR2 SVGAGI. The CDR3 loop spans 15 amino acids.